One and the same sample provided the 26 T cell receptor beta chains below, sequenced in a study of T cell responses to AZD1222 COVID-19 vaccine (dated by TCRdb to about 2021). Explained via the paper, the time point label denotes: baseline before first vaccination. Libraries were prepared through the immunoSEQ multiplex PCR assay. The immuneACCESS repertoire file appears here via TCRdb, limited to in-frame rearrangements. These files lack a portion of the clones; in checked studies, under half of the deficit traces to unresolved V genes, and the cause of the others is not known. This sample is represented by about 79,000 clones; approximately 80% of them were singletons. The ten largest make up 20% to 25% of the sample. The sample was peripheral blood, taken on day 0 of AZD1222 vaccination. These receptors all stem from an adult in good health.

The chain carries TRBV11-1 and TRBJ2-3, with 8 bases that match TRBD1. Germline V lookup: CDR1 SGHAT, CDR2 FQDESV (reference sequence). V trimming: 3 bases; J trimming: 2 bases; junction bases outside the gene matches: 4. This CDR3 spans 15 amino acids. The CDR3 region is CASSFRQGNTDTQYF. For the CDR3, the DNA is TGTGCCAGCAGCTTCAGACAGGGGAACACAGATACGCAGTATTTT. The full variable domain, its missing parts supplied by reference TRBV11-1 and TRBJ2-3, is EAEVAQSPRYKITEKSQAVAFWCDPISGHATLYWYRQILGQGPELLVQFQDESVVDDSQLPKDRFSAERLKGVDSTLKIQPAELGDSAMYLCASSFRQGNTDTQYFGPGTRLTVL.

The chain recombines TRBV7-8 with TRBJ1-5; D may be TRBD1 (6 bases). Germline V gene data show CDR1 as SGHVS and CDR2 as FQNEAQ. The CDR3 sequence is 16 residues long. Between the trimmed V and J ends, which lost 2 bases and 0 bases, there was a span of 11 bases. The CDR3: CASSLTGRNSNQPQHF. The CDR3 DNA sequence: TGTGCCAGCAGCTTAACAGGGCGGAATAGCAATCAGCCCCAGCATTTT.

V gene TRBV29-1 combines with J gene TRBJ1-1; a weak D match, TRBD1 (5 bases). The CDR3 is 12 residues long. Looked up from germline, CDR1 is SQVTM and CDR2 is ANQGSEA. The V and J ends lost 6 bases and 4 bases respectively, with 12 bases between them. CDR3 nucleotides: TGCAGCGTGGAAAGGGGTGCCACTGAAGCTTTCTTT. Its protein product is CSVERGATEAFF.

This chain connects TRBV24-1 to TRBJ2-3, with TRBD2 identical over 10 bases. Trimming took 6 bases from V and 3 from J; bases not matched to a gene: 5. The length of the CDR3 is 15 residues. CDR1 and CDR2 (germline): KGHDR, SFDVKD. The CDR3 sequence: CATSRASGGTDTQYF. The CDR3 DNA is TGTGCCACCAGTCGGGCTAGCGGGGGAACAGATACGCAGTATTTT.

There are a few counts of this clone. This chain connects TRBV27 to TRBJ1-4; D not resolved. Trimming removed 6 bases at V and 8 bases at J, with 16 bases between. The CDR3 has 14 residues. Germline lookup yields CDR1 MNHEY and CDR2 SMNVEV (reference sequence). The CDR3 DNA reads TGTGCCAGCAGACCCCCGGGGTCTCAGGAAAAACTGTTTTTT. Its protein product is CASRPPGSQEKLFF. Filled out from reference TRBV27 and TRBJ1-4, the complete variable domain reads EAQVTQNPRYLITVTGKKLTVTCSQNMNHEYMSWYRQDPGLGLRQIYYSMNVEVTDKGDVPEGYKVSRKEKRNFPLILESPSPNQTSLYFCASRPPGSQEKLFFGSGTQLSVL.

The CDR3 DNA reads as TGTGCCAGCAGCTCCGTAGCGGGGGGAGGTGATGAGCAGTTCTTC. This gives the protein CASSSVAGGGDEQFF. The genes are TRBV5-4 and TRBJ2-1; 10 positions match TRBD2. Trimming took 3 bases from V and 8 from J; bases not matched to a gene: 8. The germline CDR1 and CDR2 sequences are SGHNT and YYREEE (reference sequence). The CDR3 is 15 residues long.

This sequence joins TRBV6-2 or TRBV6-3 and TRBJ2-3; 10 nucleotides match TRBD2. Per germline, CDR1 MNHEY and CDR2 SVGEGT. V was pared by 0 bases and J by 0 bases, with 9 bases of the junction left unmatched. The CDR3 spans 19 residues. The CDR3 loop reads CASSYSLLAGVPSTDTQYF. The CDR3 coding sequence is TGTGCCAGCAGTTACTCCCTTCTAGCGGGAGTCCCTAGCACAGATACGCAGTATTTT.

This chain uses TRBV19 with TRBJ1-6; 7 bases line up with TRBD1. With V trimmed by 5 bases and J by 7 bases, 11 bases remained unmatched. The CDR3 spans 16 residues. CDR1 is LNHDA and CDR2 is SQIVND in the germline V gene (reference sequence). CDR3 DNA: TGTGCCAGTAGTCGAGGGACAGTACTCGGGAATTCACCCCTCCACTTT. This codes for CASSRGTVLGNSPLHF.

The chain employs TRBV2 and TRBJ2-2, with TRBD2 matching 13 bases. V trimming: 3 bases; J trimming: 6 bases; junction bases outside the gene matches: 7. Germline CDR1 and CDR2: SNHLY and FYNNEI. The length of the CDR3 is 17 residues. The CDR3, as DNA: TGTGCCAGCAGTGACCCTGGACTAGCGGGAGATCCCGGGGAGCTGTTTTTT. It translates to CASSDPGLAGDPGELFF.

This chain links TRBV19 with TRBJ2-7; D might be TRBD1 (5 bases). Germline V gene sequence: CDR1 LNHDA, CDR2 SQIVND (reference sequence). The V end was cut by 5 bases, the J end by 3 bases, with 8 bases between. The CDR3 extends over 12 amino acids. The CDR3 protein is CASSPDSYEQYF. CDR3 in DNA: TGTGCCAGTAGTCCCGACAGCTACGAGCAGTACTTC.

The genes are TRBV28 and TRBJ2-7; 8 bases match TRBD2. V trimming: 1 base; J trimming: 6 bases; junction bases outside the gene matches: 8. Germline V gene data show CDR1 as MDHEN and CDR2 as SYDVKM. The CDR3 consists of 15 residues. The CDR3 loop is CASSLSAGGMGEQYF. CDR3 coding DNA: TGTGCCAGCAGTTTATCTGCGGGGGGCATGGGCGAGCAGTACTTC.

This clone showed up just once. V usage is TRBV7-8 and J usage is TRBJ2-7, with 11 bases lining up with TRBD2. Germline V gene lookup returns CDR1 SGHVS and CDR2 FQNEAQ. The CDR3 runs to 14 residues. V dropped 5 bases and J dropped 4; count of bases not matched to a gene: 4. The CDR3 sequence is CASSPRTSGYEQYF. The DNA of the CDR3 is TGTGCCAGCAGCCCACGGACTAGCGGGTACGAGCAGTACTTC.

This clone has a single count. The V call is TRBV30, the J call TRBJ1-2; 7 bases align to TRBD1. The CDR3 has 14 amino acids. Germline V gives CDR1 GTSNPN, CDR2 SVGIG (reference sequence). With V trimmed by 7 bases and J by 1 base, 9 bases remained unmatched. CDR3 DNA: TGTGCCTTGATCTACAGGGGAATTAACTATGGCTACACCTTC. It translates to CALIYRGINYGYTF.

This clone has only one observation. The rearrangement uses TRBV2 and TRBJ1-4; D uncertain. Deletions cut 4 bases from V and 7 bases from J, with 10 bases between. The CDR3 consists of 13 residues. The V gene's germline CDR1 is SNHLY and CDR2 FYNNEI. Here the CDR3 reads CASSVQVGEKLFF. The CDR3 coding sequence is TGTGCCAGCAGTGTGCAAGTGGGTGAAAAACTGTTTTTT.

V is TRBV5-4 and J is TRBJ1-4; 7 bases align to TRBD1. Per germline, CDR1 SGHNT and CDR2 YYREEE (reference sequence). The CDR3 is 16 residues long. After removal of 4 bases from V and 0 bases from J, the junction contained 6 bases not matched to a gene. The CDR3 protein is CASSQTGPTTNEKLFF. CDR3 nucleotide sequence: TGTGCCAGCAGCCAGACAGGGCCCACAACTAATGAAAAACTGTTTTTT. Drawing the rest from reference TRBV5-4 and TRBJ1-4, the complete variable domain is ETGVTQSPTHLIKTRGQQVTLRCSSQSGHNTVSWYQQALGQGPQFIFQYYREEENGRGNFPPRFSGLQFPNYSSELNVNALELDDSALYLCASSQTGPTTNEKLFFGSGTQLSVL.

In DNA, the CDR3 is TGTGCCAGCAGCTTTGAGGGCGCTGAAGCTTTCTTT. Translated: CASSFEGAEAFF. The chain combines TRBV5-4 with TRBJ1-1; D is undetermined. This CDR3 has 12 residues. The V gene's germline CDR1 is SGHNT and CDR2 YYREEE (reference sequence). Trimming shortened V by 2 bases and J by 6 bases, and 8 bases separated the two germline ends.

The gene calls are TRBV27 and TRBJ2-7, with a weak D call TRBD1 (6 bases). The germline V and J ends were trimmed by 3 bases and 12 bases, with 21 bases remaining between them. The CDR3 consists of 14 residues. CDR1 is MNHEY, CDR2 SMNVEV, per germline (reference sequence). The CDR3 bases are TGTGCCAGCAGTTTCGCGGCAGGGGAAGGAGTATTGTACTTC. Translation: CASSFAAGEGVLYF.

This clone was seen a handful of times. The chain links TRBV2 to TRBJ2-7, with TRBD1 matching over 8 bases. Germline V gene lookup returns CDR1 SNHLY and CDR2 FYNNEI. CDR3 size: 13 residues. The V gene end was trimmed by 5 bases and the J gene end by 9 bases; junction bases not matched to a gene: 9. In nucleotides, the CDR3 is TGTGCCAGCAGTCCGACAGGGGCCTTGGGGCAGTACTTC. It is translated as CASSPTGALGQYF.

This clone was observed a single time. The J gene is TRBJ2-3, the V gene TRBV6-6; perhaps TRBD2 as D (7 bases). Trimming removed 6 bases at V and 8 bases at J, with 15 bases between. Germline CDR1 is MNHNY and CDR2 is SVGAGI (reference sequence). CDR3 length: 13 residues. The CDR3 DNA reads TGTGCCAGCAGAGATGGAGGGGGGGCTACGCAGTATTTT. Its protein product is CASRDGGGATQYF.

In DNA, the CDR3 is TGTGCCAGCAGCAGGGACAGGGCGGGCAAAAACATTCAGTACTTC. Amino acids: CASSRDRAGKNIQYF. The chain recombines TRBV7-2 with TRBJ2-4, with 9 bases identical to TRBD1. After removal of 5 bases from V and 3 bases from J, the junction contained 5 bases not matched to a gene. The CDR3 has 15 residues. Per germline, CDR1 SGHTA and CDR2 FQGNSA.

The chain links TRBV18 to TRBJ1-3; TRBD1 matches 8 bases. The CDR3 has 15 residues. J was trimmed by 3 bases and V by 7 bases; bases with no gene match: 8. Germline V gives CDR1 KGHSH, CDR2 LQKENI. The CDR3 DNA follows: TGTGCCAGCTTTCTAGACAGGGGCATTGGAAACACCATATATTTT. Translated, it gives CASFLDRGIGNTIYF. The whole variable domain, filled in from reference TRBV18 and TRBJ1-3, reads NAGVMQNPRHLVRRRGQEARLRCSPMKGHSHVYWYRQLPEEGLKFMVYLQKENIIDESGMPKERFSAEFPKEGPSILRIQQVVRGDSAAYFCASFLDRGIGNTIYFGEGSWLTVV.

CDR3 in DNA: TGCGCCAGCAGCCAAGCATCCGGCCCCAGCGGGGGCTATGCGTCGCAGTATTTT. Protein product: CASSQASGPSGGYASQYF. The chain has TRBV4-1 and TRBJ2-3; TRBD2 agrees at 8 bases. With V trimmed by 1 base and J by 10 bases, 19 bases remained unmatched. CDR3 size: 18 residues. Germline V gene sequence: CDR1 MGHRA, CDR2 YSYEKL.

The chain has TRBV30 and TRBJ1-4; D is unclear. This CDR3 has 14 amino acids. Germline CDR1 and CDR2: GTSNPN and SVGIG (reference sequence). V lost 2 bases and J 7 bases, leaving 14 bases between the germline ends. The CDR3 region has the DNA TGTGCCTGGAGTTTTAGTGGAGGAGGTGAAAAACTGTTTTTT. Encoded protein: CAWSFSGGGEKLFF.

This chain connects TRBV24-1 to TRBJ2-1; 14 nucleotides line up with TRBD2. V was pared by 3 bases and J by 7 bases, with 4 bases of the junction left unmatched. Germline-derived CDR1 and CDR2 are KGHDR and SFDVKD. The CDR3 length is 16 residues. DNA of the CDR3: TGTGCCACCAGTGATCCCGGGACTAGCGGGAGTAATGAGCAGTTCTTC. Translating gives CATSDPGTSGSNEQFF.

J is TRBJ2-5 and V is TRBV25-1; D might be TRBD1 (6 bases). Deletions cut 1 base from V and 9 bases from J, with 15 bases between. The germline V gene has CDR1 MGHDK and CDR2 SYGVNS. The CDR3 contains 14 residues. CDR3 nucleotide sequence: TGTGCCAGCAGTGAATGGGCAGGGGCAAGGTCCCAGTACTTC. This gives the protein CASSEWAGARSQYF.

The chain joins TRBV6-1 to TRBJ1-5; D not resolved. The CDR3 is made up of 15 amino acids. Germline CDR1 is MNHNS and CDR2 is SASEGT. V lost 0 bases to trimming and J lost 1 base, with 7 bases between them. The CDR3 bases are TGTGCCAGCAGTGAAGCTGGGCCCAGCAATCAGCCCCAGCATTTT. The encoded protein is CASSEAGPSNQPQHF.